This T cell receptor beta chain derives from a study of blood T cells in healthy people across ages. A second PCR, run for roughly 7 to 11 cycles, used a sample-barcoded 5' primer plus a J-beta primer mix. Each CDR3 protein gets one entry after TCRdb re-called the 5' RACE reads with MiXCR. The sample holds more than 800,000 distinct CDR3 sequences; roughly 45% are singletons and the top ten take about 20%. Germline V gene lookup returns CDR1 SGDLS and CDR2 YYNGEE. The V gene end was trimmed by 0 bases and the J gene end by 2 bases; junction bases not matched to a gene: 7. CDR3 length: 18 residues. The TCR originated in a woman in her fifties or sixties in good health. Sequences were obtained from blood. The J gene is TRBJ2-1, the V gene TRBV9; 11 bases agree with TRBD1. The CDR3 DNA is TGTGCCAGCAGCGTAGGTTTGGGGGGACAGGGGGCCTACAATGAGCAGTTCTTC. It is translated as CASSVGLGGQGAYNEQFF.